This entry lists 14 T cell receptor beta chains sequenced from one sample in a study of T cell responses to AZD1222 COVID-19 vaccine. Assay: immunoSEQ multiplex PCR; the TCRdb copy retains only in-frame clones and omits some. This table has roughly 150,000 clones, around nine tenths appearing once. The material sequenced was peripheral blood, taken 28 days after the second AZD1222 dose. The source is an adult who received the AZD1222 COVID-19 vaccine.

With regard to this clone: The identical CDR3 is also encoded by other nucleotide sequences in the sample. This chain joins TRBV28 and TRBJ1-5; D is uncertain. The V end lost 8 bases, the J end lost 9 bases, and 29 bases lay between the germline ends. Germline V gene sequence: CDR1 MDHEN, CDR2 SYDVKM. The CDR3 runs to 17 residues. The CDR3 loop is CASRMKTMGTRRPPQHF. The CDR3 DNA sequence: TGTGCCAGCCGGATGAAGACGATGGGAACCCGGCGTCCGCCCCAGCATTTT.

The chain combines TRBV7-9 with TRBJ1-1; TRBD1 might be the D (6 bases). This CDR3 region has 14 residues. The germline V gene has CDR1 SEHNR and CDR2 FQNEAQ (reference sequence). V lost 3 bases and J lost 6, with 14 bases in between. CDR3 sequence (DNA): TGTGCCAGCAGCTTGGGAGGGGGAGGCCCTGAAGCTTTCTTT. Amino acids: CASSLGGGGPEAFF.

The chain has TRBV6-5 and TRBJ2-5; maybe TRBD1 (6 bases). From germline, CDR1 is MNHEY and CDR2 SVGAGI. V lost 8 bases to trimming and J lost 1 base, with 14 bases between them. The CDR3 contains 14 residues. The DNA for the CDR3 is TGTGCCAGCCGGCGAGGGGGTTCCCAAGAGACCCAGTACTTC. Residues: CASRRGGSQETQYF.

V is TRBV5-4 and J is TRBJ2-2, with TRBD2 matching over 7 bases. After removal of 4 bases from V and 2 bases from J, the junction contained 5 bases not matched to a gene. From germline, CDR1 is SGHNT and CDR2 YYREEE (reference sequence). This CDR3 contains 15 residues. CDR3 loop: CASSRSGANTGELFF. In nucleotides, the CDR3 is TGTGCCAGCAGCCGCAGCGGGGCCAACACCGGGGAGCTGTTTTTT.

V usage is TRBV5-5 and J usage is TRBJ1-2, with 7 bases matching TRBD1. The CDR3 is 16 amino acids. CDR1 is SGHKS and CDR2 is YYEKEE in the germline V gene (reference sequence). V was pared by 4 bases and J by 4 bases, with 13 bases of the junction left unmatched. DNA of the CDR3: TGTGCCAGCAGCCTTTGGACAGGCCAGACCTCCTATGGCTACACCTTC. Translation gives CASSLWTGQTSYGYTF.

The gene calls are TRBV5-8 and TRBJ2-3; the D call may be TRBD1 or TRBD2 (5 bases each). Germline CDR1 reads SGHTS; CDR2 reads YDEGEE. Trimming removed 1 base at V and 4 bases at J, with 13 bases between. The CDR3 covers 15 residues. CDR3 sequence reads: CASSLPLRGSDTQYF. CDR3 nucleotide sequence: TGTGCCAGCAGCTTGCCTTTGAGGGGTTCAGATACGCAGTATTTT.

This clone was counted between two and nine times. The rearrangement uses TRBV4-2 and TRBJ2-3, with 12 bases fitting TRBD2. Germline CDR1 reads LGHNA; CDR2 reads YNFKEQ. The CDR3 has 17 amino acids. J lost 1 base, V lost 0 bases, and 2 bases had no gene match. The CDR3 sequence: CASSQDPSGGGTDTQYF. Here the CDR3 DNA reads TGTGCCAGCAGCCAAGATCCTAGCGGGGGGGGCACAGATACGCAGTATTTT.

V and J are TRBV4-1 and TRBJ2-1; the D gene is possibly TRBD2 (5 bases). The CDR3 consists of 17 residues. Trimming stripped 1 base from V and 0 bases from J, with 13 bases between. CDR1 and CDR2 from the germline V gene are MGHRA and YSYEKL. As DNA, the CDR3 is TGCGCCAGCAGCCAAGTAACGATCCGGGGCTCCTACAATGAGCAGTTCTTC. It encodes CASSQVTIRGSYNEQFF.

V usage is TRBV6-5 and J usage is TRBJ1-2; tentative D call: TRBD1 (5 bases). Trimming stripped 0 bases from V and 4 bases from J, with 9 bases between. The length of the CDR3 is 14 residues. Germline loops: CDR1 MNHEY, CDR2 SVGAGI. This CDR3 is CASSYSTVGYGYTF. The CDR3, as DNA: TGTGCCAGCAGTTACTCGACAGTCGGCTATGGCTACACCTTC.

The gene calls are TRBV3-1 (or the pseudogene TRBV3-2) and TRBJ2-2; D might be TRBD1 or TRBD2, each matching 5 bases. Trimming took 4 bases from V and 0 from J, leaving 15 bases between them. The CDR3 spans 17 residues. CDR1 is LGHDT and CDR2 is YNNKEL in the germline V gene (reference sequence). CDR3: CASSPLTRGPNTGELFF. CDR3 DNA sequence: TGTGCCAGCAGCCCCCTGACTCGGGGACCGAACACCGGGGAGCTGTTTTTT.

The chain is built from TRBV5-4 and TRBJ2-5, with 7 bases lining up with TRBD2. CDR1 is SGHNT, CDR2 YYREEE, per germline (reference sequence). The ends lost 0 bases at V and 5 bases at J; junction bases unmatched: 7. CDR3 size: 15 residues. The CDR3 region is CASSLGGLPLETQYF. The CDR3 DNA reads TGTGCCAGCAGCTTGGGGGGACTACCTCTTGAGACCCAGTACTTC.

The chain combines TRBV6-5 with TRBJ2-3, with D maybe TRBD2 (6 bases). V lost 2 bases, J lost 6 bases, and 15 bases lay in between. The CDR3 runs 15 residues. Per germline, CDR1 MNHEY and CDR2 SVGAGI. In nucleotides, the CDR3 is TGTGCCAGCAGTTACATCGGGACTCCTCTTGATACGCAGTATTTT. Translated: CASSYIGTPLDTQYF.

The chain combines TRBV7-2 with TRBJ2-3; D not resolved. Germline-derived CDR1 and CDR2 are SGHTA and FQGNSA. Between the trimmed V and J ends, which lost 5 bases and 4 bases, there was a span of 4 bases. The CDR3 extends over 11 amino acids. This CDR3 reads CASSGADTQYF. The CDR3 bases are TGTGCCAGCAGCGGGGCAGATACGCAGTATTTT.

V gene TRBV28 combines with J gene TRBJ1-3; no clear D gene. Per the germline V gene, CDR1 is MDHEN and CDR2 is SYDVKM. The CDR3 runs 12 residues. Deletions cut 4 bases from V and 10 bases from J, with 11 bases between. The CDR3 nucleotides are TGTGCCAGCAGTTCCGGATTTAGAACCATATATTTT. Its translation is CASSSGFRTIYF. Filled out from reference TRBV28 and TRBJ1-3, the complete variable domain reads DVKVTQSSRYLVKRTGEKVFLECVQDMDHENMFWYRQDPGLGLRLIYFSYDVKMKEKGDIPEGYSVSREKKERFSLILESASTNQTSMYLCASSSGFRTIYFGEGSWLTVV.